This paragraph covers one T cell receptor (beta chain) sequence. From germline, CDR1 is SGDLS and CDR2 YYNGEE. The CDR3 has 14 residues. Trimming left V 0 bases short and J 2 bases short, with 8 bases between. Study processing details: The authors estimated nucleated cell counts from reference gene primer amplification. Profiled with immunoSEQ multiplex PCR; TCRdb holds only in-frame clones, not every one. V and J calls plus clone size are reproduced from that table; the DNA served to infer D and trimming. The table includes around 190,000 clones, 88% detected once. The sample comes from a study of blood T cell repertoires in COVID-19. Study at large: Acute and convalescent COVID-19 specimens originated in the United States, Italy and Spain. Sample material is recorded as cDNA or gDNA derived from T cells, B-cell-depleted T cells, or PBMCs.

The TCR was taken from a human donor in a cohort sampled during active COVID-19. This chain uses TRBV9 with TRBJ2-5; a possible D gene is TRBD2 (6 bases). The sample was peripheral blood. CDR3 sequence reads: CASSVGTKQETQYF. CDR3 sequence (DNA): TGTGCCAGCAGCGTAGGGACTAAACAAGAGACCCAGTACTTC. The full variable domain, its missing parts supplied by reference TRBV9 and TRBJ2-5, is DSGVTQTPKHLITATGQRVTLRCSPRSGDLSVYWYQQSLDQGLQFLIQYYNGEERAKGNILERFSAQQFPDLHSELNLSSLELGDSALYFCASSVGTKQETQYFGPGTRLLVL.